This TCR beta chain was recovered during a study of cytomegalovirus exposure and HLA in healthy donors. Findings and caveats of the study: Per a prior analysis, the majority of TCR beta V segments were productive roughly 87% or roughly 30% of the time.

The V gene's germline CDR1 is MDHEN and CDR2 SYDVKM. J lost 2 bases, V lost 6 bases, and 0 bases had no gene match. The CDR3 extends over 12 amino acids. About this clone itself: Its antigen is currently unknown.

Primers for the PCR totalled 60 Vbeta and 13 Jbeta. The authors' processing: The authors later counted about 80 million unique TCR beta chains, 9 million to 12 million of them shared. Generated by immunoSEQ multiplex PCR, the TCRdb table keeps only in-frame clones and is missing some. V and J calls plus clone size are reproduced from that table; the DNA served to infer D and trimming. The data contain 150,000 to 200,000 clones, less than 90% of them singletons. The sequenced sample consisted of PBMCs. The clonotype was recovered from a woman younger than 30 in good health and CMV-seronegative. This rearrangement joins TRBV28 to TRBJ2-5; 7 bases match TRBD1. In DNA, the CDR3 is TGTGCCAGCAGCAGGGGGCAAGAGACCCAGTACTTC. Translating it yields CASSRGQETQYF.